The next 21 T cell receptor beta chains were all read from a single sample in a study of cytomegalovirus exposure and HLA in healthy donors. The PCR had 60 Vbeta and 13 Jbeta primers. The repertoire was sequenced with immunoSEQ multiplex PCR; TCRdb's copy has only in-frame clones and lacks some. The sample holds about 110,000 clones, around 80% seen once. The sequenced material came from PBMCs. All receptors come from a woman aged 60-70 years in good health and CMV-seropositive.

V usage is TRBV18 and J usage is TRBJ2-7, with TRBD1 matching over 8 bases. The V segment lost 3 bases and the J segment 0 bases; nucleotides outside the gene matches: 7. The CDR3 is 16 amino acids. The germline V gene has CDR1 KGHSH and CDR2 LQKENI. The CDR3 DNA is TGTGCCAGCTCACCTCTCCGGGACAGGAGCTCCTACGAGCAGTACTTC. This sequence encodes CASSPLRDRSSYEQYF.

J is TRBJ1-2 and V is TRBV4-1; perhaps TRBD1 as D (5 bases). This CDR3 has 17 residues. V dropped 1 base and J dropped 7 bases, with 22 bases sitting between them. The V gene's germline CDR1 is MGHRA and CDR2 YSYEKL. CDR3 nucleotide sequence: TGCGCCAGCAGCCAAGCGCCCCCTCGTTTAAGGGGAGGTGGCTACACCTTC. It encodes CASSQAPPRLRGGGYTF.

The J gene is TRBJ1-3, the V gene TRBV4-1; 7 bases align to TRBD1. The CDR3 sequence is 15 residues long. Germline V gives CDR1 MGHRA, CDR2 YSYEKL. The junction had 7 bases not matched to a gene; V was cut back by 4 bases and J by 4 bases. CDR3 in amino acids: CASSRGDRVGNTIYF. CDR3 sequence (DNA): TGCGCCAGCAGCCGGGGGGACAGAGTGGGAAACACCATATATTTT.

The rearrangement links TRBV28 to TRBJ1-5; no clear D. This CDR3 comprises 13 residues. In germline, CDR1 is MDHEN, CDR2 SYDVKM. V shed 4 bases and J shed 4 bases, with 8 bases lying between them. Written as DNA, the CDR3 is TGTGCCAGCAGTTCACCAGATAATCAGCCCCAGCATTTT. This codes for CASSSPDNQPQHF.

The chain recombines TRBV6-1 with TRBJ2-7; maybe TRBD2 (6 bases). Germline V gene data show CDR1 as MNHNS and CDR2 as SASEGT. V was pared by 5 bases and J by 0 bases, with 8 bases between. This CDR3 spans 13 amino acids. This CDR3 reads CASSRGLSYEQYF. The CDR3 bases are TGTGCCAGCAGTCGGGGACTCTCCTACGAGCAGTACTTC.

The chain combines TRBV29-1 with TRBJ1-2; D unclear. CDR3 length: 11 residues. The ends were cut back, 3 bases at V and 3 bases at J, with 5 bases in the middle. CDR1 and CDR2 (germline): SQVTM, ANQGSEA. CDR3 residues: CSVELDYGYTF. In DNA, the CDR3 is TGCAGCGTTGAGTTAGACTATGGCTACACCTTC.

This clone was seen only once. The chain employs TRBV6-1 and TRBJ2-3, with a weak D call TRBD2 (6 bases). This CDR3 has 19 residues. The ends were cut back, 1 base at V and 3 bases at J, with 23 bases in the middle. Germline-derived CDR1 and CDR2 are MNHNS and SASEGT. CDR3 in DNA: TGTGCCAGCAGTGAAGATGGGCCGGAGGGTTGGTATGGGACAGATACGCAGTATTTT. It specifies CASSEDGPEGWYGTDTQYF.

This sequence joins TRBV27 and TRBJ2-7; the D gene is possibly TRBD2 (6 bases). The CDR3 runs 14 residues. CDR1 is MNHEY, CDR2 SMNVEV, per germline (reference sequence). Trimming stripped 3 bases from V and 2 bases from J, with 11 bases between. The CDR3 DNA reads TGTGCCAGCAGTTTTAACGGGAGACCCTACGAGCAGTACTTC. This encodes CASSFNGRPYEQYF.

On this clone: Other DNA variants within this sample encode the same CDR3. The chain carries TRBV20-1 and TRBJ2-5, with D possibly matching TRBD1 (6 bases). The closer fit of TRBJ2-7 to the DNA end suggests the J call may be wrong. The CDR3 is 11 residues long. Germline V gene data show CDR1 as DFQATT and CDR2 as SNEGSKA (reference sequence). The CDR3 spells CSAGGVYEQYF. Written as DNA, the CDR3 is TGCAGTGCTGGGGGCGTGTACGAGCAGTACTTC.

V and J are TRBV6-1 and TRBJ2-7; D may be TRBD1 (5 bases). Trimming stripped 6 bases from V and 0 bases from J, with 12 bases between. Germline V gene data show CDR1 as MNHNS and CDR2 as SASEGT. This CDR3 spans 14 amino acids. CDR3 DNA: TGTGCCAGCAGGCTGGGGCCAACCTCCTACGAGCAGTACTTC. As protein: CASRLGPTSYEQYF.

V usage is TRBV11-3 and J usage is TRBJ2-3; 7 bases are a match to TRBD2. Germline V gene sequence: CDR1 SGHNT, CDR2 YENEEA. This CDR3 has 14 residues. V trimming: 6 bases; J trimming: 1 base; junction bases outside the gene matches: 4. CDR3 residues: CASSQREGTDTQYF. In DNA, the CDR3 is TGTGCCAGCAGTCAGCGGGAAGGCACAGATACGCAGTATTTT. Using reference TRBV11-3 and TRBJ2-3 for the parts outside the CDR3, the full variable domain is EAGVVQSPRYKIIEKKQPVAFWCNPISGHNTLYWYLQNLGQGPELLIRYENEEAVDDSQLPKDRFSAERLKGVDSTLKIQPAELGDSAVYLCASSQREGTDTQYFGPGTRLTVL.

The chain combines TRBV7-9 with TRBJ2-1; D remains unclear. Trimming left V 1 base short and J 9 bases short, with 10 bases between. The CDR3 is 13 residues long. Looked up from germline, CDR1 is SEHNR and CDR2 is FQNEAQ (reference sequence). The CDR3 loop is CASSLDALFEQFF. The CDR3 coding sequence is TGTGCCAGCAGCTTAGACGCGCTTTTTGAGCAGTTCTTC.

The CDR3 here is CASSWDRSTDTQYF. CDR3 coding DNA: TGTGCCAGCAGCTGGGACAGGAGCACAGATACGCAGTATTTT. The chain employs TRBV7-9 and TRBJ2-3; TRBD1 agrees at 8 bases. This CDR3 has 14 residues. CDR1 is SEHNR, CDR2 FQNEAQ, per germline (reference sequence). V gave up 4 bases and J gave up 0 bases; unmatched junction bases: 0. The variable domain in full, with the rest retrieved from reference TRBV7-9 and TRBJ2-3, is DTGVSQNPRHKITKRGQNVTFRCDPISEHNRLYWYRQTLGQGPEFLTYFQNEAQLEKSRLLSDRFSAERPKGSFSTLEIQRTEQGDSAMYLCASSWDRSTDTQYFGPGTRLTVL.

The chain employs TRBV11-2 and TRBJ2-2; D may be TRBD2 (6 bases). Trimming removed 4 bases at V and 4 bases at J, with 16 bases between. Germline V gene lookup returns CDR1 SGHAT and CDR2 FQNNGV. The CDR3 consists of 16 residues. The CDR3 sequence is CASSWVGGTGTGELFF. DNA of the CDR3: TGTGCCAGCAGCTGGGTTGGCGGGACGGGCACCGGGGAGCTGTTTTTT.

This chain links TRBV28 with TRBJ1-2; TRBD1 matches at 11 bases. The CDR3 covers 14 residues. The V and J ends lost 5 bases and 8 bases, in that order; junction bases with no gene match: 7. Germline CDR1 is MDHEN and CDR2 is SYDVKM. The CDR3 DNA reads as TGTGCCAGCAGTACACCCGGGACAGGGGGGGGCTACACCTTC. It specifies CASSTPGTGGGYTF.

The rearrangement uses TRBV5-4 and TRBJ1-4; 10 bases match TRBD1. This CDR3 has 14 amino acids. V dropped 0 bases and J dropped 8; count of bases not matched to a gene: 1. The germline V gene encodes CDR1 SGHNT and CDR2 YYREEE (reference sequence). DNA for the CDR3: TGTGCCAGCAGCTTGGGGACAGGGGGAGAAAAACTGTTTTTT. This sequence encodes CASSLGTGGEKLFF.

The V gene is TRBV4-1, the J gene TRBJ2-1; the match to TRBD2 covers 7 bases. V trimming: 1 base; J trimming: 2 bases; junction bases outside the gene matches: 5. Germline values: CDR1 MGHRA, CDR2 YSYEKL. The CDR3 is 16 amino acids. The CDR3: CASSQGAGVTYNEQFF. CDR3 sequence (DNA): TGCGCCAGCAGCCAAGGCGCGGGAGTCACCTACAATGAGCAGTTCTTC.

A single count supports this clone. The chain is built from TRBV7-2 and TRBJ1-1; D not resolved. V was clipped by 1 base and J by 3 bases, with 12 bases between them. This CDR3 spans 15 amino acids. Germline V gene lookup returns CDR1 SGHTA and CDR2 FQGNSA. The CDR3 nucleotides are TGTGCCAGCAGCTTAGGAACGGGTTGGGACACTGAAGCTTTCTTT. It codes for CASSLGTGWDTEAFF.

CDR3: CASSPSSLPNSNTEAFF. CDR3 bases: TGTGCCAGCTCACCTTCTTCCTTACCCAACTCGAACACTGAAGCTTTCTTT. V usage is TRBV18 and J usage is TRBJ1-1; D gene ambiguous. V gave up 3 bases and J gave up 1 base, with 18 bases separating them. This CDR3 has 17 residues. Germline-derived CDR1 and CDR2 are KGHSH and LQKENI.

The rearrangement uses TRBV4-2 and TRBJ2-5; TRBD2 matches 9 bases. J was trimmed by 2 bases and V by 7 bases; bases with no gene match: 20. The CDR3 length is 19 residues. The V gene's germline CDR1 is LGHNA and CDR2 YNFKEQ. CDR3 loop: CASNWGNNSGSRIQETQYF. The DNA of the CDR3 is TGTGCCAGCAACTGGGGGAATAATAGCGGGAGTAGAATTCAAGAGACCCAGTACTTC.

The chain recombines TRBV11-2 with TRBJ2-5, with D possibly TRBD2 on 5 matching bases. CDR3 length equals 14 residues. The germline V gene has CDR1 SGHAT and CDR2 FQNNGV. V was shortened by 5 bases and J by 11 bases, with 21 bases between the two germline ends. CDR3 in DNA: TGTGCCAGCAGCCCGCCACCGACGTCTAGGGAGCAGTACTTC. It specifies CASSPPPTSREQYF.